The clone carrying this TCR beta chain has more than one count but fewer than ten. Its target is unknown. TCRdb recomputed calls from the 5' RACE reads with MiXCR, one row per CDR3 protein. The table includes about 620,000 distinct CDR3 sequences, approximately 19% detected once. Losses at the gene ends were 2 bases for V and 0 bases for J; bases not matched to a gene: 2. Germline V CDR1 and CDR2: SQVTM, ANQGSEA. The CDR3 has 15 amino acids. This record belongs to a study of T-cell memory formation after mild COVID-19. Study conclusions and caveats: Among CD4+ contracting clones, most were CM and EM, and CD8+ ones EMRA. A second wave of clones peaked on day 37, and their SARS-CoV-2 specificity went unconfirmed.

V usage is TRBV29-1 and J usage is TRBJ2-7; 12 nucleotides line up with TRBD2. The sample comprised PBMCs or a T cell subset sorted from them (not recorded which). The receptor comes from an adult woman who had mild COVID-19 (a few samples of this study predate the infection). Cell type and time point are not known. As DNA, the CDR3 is TGCAGCGTTGAACTAGCGGGAGGGCCCTCCTACGAGCAGTACTTC. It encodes CSVELAGGPSYEQYF.